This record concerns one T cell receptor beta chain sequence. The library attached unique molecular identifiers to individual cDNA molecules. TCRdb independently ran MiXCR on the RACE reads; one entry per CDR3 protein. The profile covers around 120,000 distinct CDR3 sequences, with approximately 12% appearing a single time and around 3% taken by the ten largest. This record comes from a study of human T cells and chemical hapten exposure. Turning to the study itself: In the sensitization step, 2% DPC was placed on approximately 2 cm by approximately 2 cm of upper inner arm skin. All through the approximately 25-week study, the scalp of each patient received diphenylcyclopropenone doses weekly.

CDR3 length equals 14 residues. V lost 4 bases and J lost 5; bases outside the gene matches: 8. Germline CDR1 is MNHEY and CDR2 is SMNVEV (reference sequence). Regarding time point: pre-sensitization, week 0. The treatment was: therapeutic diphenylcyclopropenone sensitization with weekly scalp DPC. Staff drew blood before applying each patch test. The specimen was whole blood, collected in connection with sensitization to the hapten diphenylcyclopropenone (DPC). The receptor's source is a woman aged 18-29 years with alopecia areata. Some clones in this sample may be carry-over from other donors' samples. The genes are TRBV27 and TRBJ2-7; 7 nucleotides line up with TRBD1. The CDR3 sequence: CASSSQTGKDEQYF. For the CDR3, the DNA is TGTGCCAGCAGTTCGCAGACAGGGAAAGACGAGCAGTACTTC.